Sequencing of this TCR beta chain was carried out in a study of cytomegalovirus exposure and HLA in healthy donors. Study-wide findings and caveats: DRB1 had the most TCR associations and HLA-C the fewest, a later analysis found, with rates varying by HLA locus. V- and J-gene trimming in TCR beta was tied to a missense DCLRE1C variant by an analysis performed later.

With 60 Vbeta and 13 Jbeta primers, the PCR was carried out. Here immunoSEQ multiplex PCR was the method, and the copy in TCRdb shows in-frame clones only, minus some. The sample records approximately 160,000 clones, roughly 80% being singletons. The V gene's germline CDR1 is LNHDA and CDR2 SQIVND (reference sequence). This CDR3 is built from 14 residues. The J segment lost 4 bases and the V segment lost 6 bases, leaving 8 bases of the junction unmatched. A word on this clone: Its antigen is currently unknown.

Sequenced material: PBMCs. The clonotype comes from a man aged 18 to 30 in good health and CMV-seropositive. This chain connects TRBV19 to TRBJ1-1, with TRBD1 identical over 7 bases. DNA for the CDR3: TGTGCCAGTAGCCTACAGGGGAGTATCACTGAAGCTTTCTTT. This encodes CASSLQGSITEAFF. The variable domain in full, with the rest retrieved from reference TRBV19 and TRBJ1-1, is DGGITQSPKYLFRKEGQNVTLSCEQNLNHDAMYWYRQDPGQGLRLIYYSQIVNDFQKGDIAEGYSVSREKKESFPLTVTSAQKNPTAFYLCASSLQGSITEAFFGQGTRLTVV.